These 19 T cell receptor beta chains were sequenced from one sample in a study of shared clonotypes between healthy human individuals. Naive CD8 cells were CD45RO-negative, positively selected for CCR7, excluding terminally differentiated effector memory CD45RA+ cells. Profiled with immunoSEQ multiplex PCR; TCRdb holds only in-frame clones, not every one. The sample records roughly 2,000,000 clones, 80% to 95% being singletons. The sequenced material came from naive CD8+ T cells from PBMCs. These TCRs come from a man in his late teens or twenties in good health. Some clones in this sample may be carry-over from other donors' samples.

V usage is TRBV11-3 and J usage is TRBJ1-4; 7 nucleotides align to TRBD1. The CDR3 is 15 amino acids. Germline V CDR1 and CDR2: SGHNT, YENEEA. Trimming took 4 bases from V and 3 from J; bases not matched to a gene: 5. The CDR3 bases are TGTGCCAGCAGCTCCACAGGGGACCCTAATGAAAAACTGTTTTTT. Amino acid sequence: CASSSTGDPNEKLFF. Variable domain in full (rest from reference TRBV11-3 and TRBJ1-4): EAGVVQSPRYKIIEKKQPVAFWCNPISGHNTLYWYLQNLGQGPELLIRYENEEAVDDSQLPKDRFSAERLKGVDSTLKIQPAELGDSAVYLCASSSTGDPNEKLFFGSGTQLSVL.

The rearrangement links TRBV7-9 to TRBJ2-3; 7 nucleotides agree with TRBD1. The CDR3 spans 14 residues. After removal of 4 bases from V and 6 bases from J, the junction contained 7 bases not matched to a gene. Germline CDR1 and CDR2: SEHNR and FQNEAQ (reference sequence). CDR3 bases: TGTGCCAGCAGCTCCGAGGGGGCCCGGGATACGCAGTATTTT. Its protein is CASSSEGARDTQYF.

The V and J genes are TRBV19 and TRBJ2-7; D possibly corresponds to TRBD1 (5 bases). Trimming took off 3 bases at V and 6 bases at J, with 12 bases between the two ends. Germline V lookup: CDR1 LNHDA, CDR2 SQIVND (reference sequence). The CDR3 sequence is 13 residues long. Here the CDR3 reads CASSIGRVGEQYF. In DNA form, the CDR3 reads TGTGCCAGTAGTATTGGCAGGGTCGGCGAGCAGTACTTC.

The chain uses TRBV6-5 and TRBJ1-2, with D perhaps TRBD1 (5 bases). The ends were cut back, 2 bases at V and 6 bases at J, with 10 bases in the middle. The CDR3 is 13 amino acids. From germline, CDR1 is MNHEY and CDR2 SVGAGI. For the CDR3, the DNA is TGTGCCAGCAGTTACGGGTCACAGGATGGCTACACCTTC. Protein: CASSYGSQDGYTF.

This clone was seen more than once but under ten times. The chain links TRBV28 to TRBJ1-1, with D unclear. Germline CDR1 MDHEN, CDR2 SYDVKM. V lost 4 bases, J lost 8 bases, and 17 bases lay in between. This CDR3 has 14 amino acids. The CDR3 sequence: CASSSLYGRSEAFF. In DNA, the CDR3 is TGTGCCAGCAGTTCGTTGTACGGGAGGAGCGAAGCTTTCTTT. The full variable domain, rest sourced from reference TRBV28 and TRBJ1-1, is DVKVTQSSRYLVKRTGEKVFLECVQDMDHENMFWYRQDPGLGLRLIYFSYDVKMKEKGDIPEGYSVSREKKERFSLILESASTNQTSMYLCASSSLYGRSEAFFGQGTRLTVV.

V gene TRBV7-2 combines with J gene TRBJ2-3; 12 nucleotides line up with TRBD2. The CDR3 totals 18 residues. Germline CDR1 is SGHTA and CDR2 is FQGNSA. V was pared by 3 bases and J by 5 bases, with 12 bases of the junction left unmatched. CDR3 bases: TGTGCCAGCAGCTTCGCCGGACTAGCGGGACACGCAAGAGATACGCAGTATTTT. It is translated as CASSFAGLAGHARDTQYF.

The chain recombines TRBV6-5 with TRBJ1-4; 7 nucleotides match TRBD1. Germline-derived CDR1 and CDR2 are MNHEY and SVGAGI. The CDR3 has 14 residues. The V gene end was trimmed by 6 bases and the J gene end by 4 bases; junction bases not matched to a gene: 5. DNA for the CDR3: TGTGCCAGCAGCCAACAGGGGTATAATGAAAAACTGTTTTTT. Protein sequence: CASSQQGYNEKLFF.

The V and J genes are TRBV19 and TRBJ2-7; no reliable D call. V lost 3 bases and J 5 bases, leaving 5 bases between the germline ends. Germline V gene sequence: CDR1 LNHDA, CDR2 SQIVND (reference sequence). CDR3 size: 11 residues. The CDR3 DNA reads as TGTGCCAGTAGTATGGGCGACGAGCAGTACTTC. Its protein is CASSMGDEQYF.

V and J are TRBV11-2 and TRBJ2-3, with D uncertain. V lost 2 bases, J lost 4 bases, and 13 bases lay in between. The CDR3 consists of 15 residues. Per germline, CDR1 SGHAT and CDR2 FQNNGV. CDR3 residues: CASSLRALKADTQYF. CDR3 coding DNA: TGTGCCAGCAGCTTAAGGGCCCTTAAGGCAGATACGCAGTATTTT. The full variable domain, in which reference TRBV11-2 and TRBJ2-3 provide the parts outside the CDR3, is EAGVAQSPRYKIIEKRQSVAFWCNPISGHATLYWYQQILGQGPKLLIQFQNNGVVDDSQLPKDRFSAERLKGVDSTLKIQPAKLEDSAVYLCASSLRALKADTQYFGPGTRLTVL.

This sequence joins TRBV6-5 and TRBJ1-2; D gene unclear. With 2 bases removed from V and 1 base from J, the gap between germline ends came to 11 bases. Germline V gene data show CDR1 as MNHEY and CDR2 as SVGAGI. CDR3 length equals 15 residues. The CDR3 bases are TGTGCCAGCAGTTACGACCGTATTATTAACTATGGCTACACCTTC. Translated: CASSYDRIINYGYTF.

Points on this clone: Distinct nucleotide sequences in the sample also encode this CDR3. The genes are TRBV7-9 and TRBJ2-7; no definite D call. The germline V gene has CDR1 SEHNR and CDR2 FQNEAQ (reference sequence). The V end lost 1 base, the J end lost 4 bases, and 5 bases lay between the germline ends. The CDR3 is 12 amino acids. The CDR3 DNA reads TGTGCCAGCAGCTTAGGCGTTTACGAGCAGTACTTC. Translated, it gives CASSLGVYEQYF. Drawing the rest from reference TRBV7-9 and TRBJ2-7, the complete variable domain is DTGVSQNPRHKITKRGQNVTFRCDPISEHNRLYWYRQTLGQGPEFLTYFQNEAQLEKSRLLSDRFSAERPKGSFSTLEIQRTEQGDSAMYLCASSLGVYEQYFGPGTRLTVT.

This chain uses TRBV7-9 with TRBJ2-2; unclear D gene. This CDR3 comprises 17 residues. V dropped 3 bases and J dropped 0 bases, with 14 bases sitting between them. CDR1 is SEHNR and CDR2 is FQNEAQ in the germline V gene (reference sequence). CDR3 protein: CASSFHPRAPNTGELFF. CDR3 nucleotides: TGTGCCAGCAGCTTCCACCCCCGGGCCCCGAACACCGGGGAGCTGTTTTTT.

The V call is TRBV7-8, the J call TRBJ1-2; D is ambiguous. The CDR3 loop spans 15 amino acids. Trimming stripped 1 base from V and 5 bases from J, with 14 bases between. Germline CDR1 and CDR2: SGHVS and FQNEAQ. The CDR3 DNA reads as TGTGCCAGCAGCTTAGGATCTTCCCCGGGGTATGGCTACACCTTC. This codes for CASSLGSSPGYGYTF.

This chain's CDR3 is CASSLGSSGYNEQFF. In nucleotides, the CDR3 is TGTGCCAGCAGTCTAGGGTCTAGCGGTTACAATGAGCAGTTCTTC. The V call is TRBV27, the J call TRBJ2-1; TRBD2 matches 7 bases. Germline V gene data show CDR1 as MNHEY and CDR2 as SMNVEV (reference sequence). V gave up 5 bases and J gave up 4 bases; unmatched junction bases: 8. The length of the CDR3 is 15 residues.

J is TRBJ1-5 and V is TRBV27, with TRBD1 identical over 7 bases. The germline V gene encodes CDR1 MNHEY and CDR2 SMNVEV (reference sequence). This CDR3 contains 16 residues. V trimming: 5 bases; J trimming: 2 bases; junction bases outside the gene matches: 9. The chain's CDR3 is CASSPQTGWGNQPQHF. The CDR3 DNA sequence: TGTGCCAGCAGTCCCCAGACAGGGTGGGGCAATCAGCCCCAGCATTTT.

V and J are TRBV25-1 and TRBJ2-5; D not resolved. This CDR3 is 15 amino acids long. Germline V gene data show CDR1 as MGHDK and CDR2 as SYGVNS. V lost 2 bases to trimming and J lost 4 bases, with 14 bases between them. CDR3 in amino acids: CASSERVGLSETQYF. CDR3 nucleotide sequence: TGTGCCAGCAGTGAACGGGTCGGCCTCTCAGAGACCCAGTACTTC. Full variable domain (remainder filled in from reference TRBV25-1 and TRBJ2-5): EADIYQTPRYLVIGTGKKITLECSQTMGHDKMYWYQQDPGMELHLIHYSYGVNSTEKGDLSSESTVSRIRTEHFPLTLESARPSHTSQYLCASSERVGLSETQYFGPGTRLLVL.

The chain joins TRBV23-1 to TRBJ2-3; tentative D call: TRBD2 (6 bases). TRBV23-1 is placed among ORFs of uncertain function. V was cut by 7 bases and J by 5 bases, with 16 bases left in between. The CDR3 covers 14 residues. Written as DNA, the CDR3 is TGCGCCAGCAACGAGCGGTCGGGGGAAGATACGCAGTATTTT. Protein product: CASNERSGEDTQYF.

CDR3 coding DNA: TGTGCCAGCAGTTACCAGGGAAGCGAGCAGTACTTC. Translating gives CASSYQGSEQYF. V is TRBV6-5 and J is TRBJ2-5; a possible D gene is TRBD1 (5 bases). The J call may not be correct, given that the DNA end is closer to TRBJ2-7. CDR3 length: 12 amino acids. Germline-derived CDR1 and CDR2 are MNHEY and SVGAGI.

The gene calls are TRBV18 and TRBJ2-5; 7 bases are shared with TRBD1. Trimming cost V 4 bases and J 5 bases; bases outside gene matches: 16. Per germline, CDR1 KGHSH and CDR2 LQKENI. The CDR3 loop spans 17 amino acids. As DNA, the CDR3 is TGTGCCAGCTCACTACGACTACCGGGACAGTTGTTTGAGACCCAGTACTTC. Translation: CASSLRLPGQLFETQYF.